This entry features one T cell receptor (beta chain) sequence. Its antigen is unidentified. These data belong to a study of vaccination effects on CD4 cells after COVID-19. Points from the study as a whole: Small numbers of convalescent patients limited the study. It also lacked early post-infection timepoints. The post-vaccine spike-reactive clones of convalescents showed a predominance of new vaccine-induced clones.

Sequencing was preceded by expansion of antigen-specific CD4+ T cells with viral peptide pools in the ViraFEST assay. After roughly 11 days in culture, the CD4+ T cells were isolated. Their SARS-CoV-2 infection, verified by PCR, occurred between March and December 2020. Cells in the negative control culture received an HIV-1 Nef peptide pool. Cultures received IL-2 medium that replaced half the medium on days 3 and 7. Assay: immunoSEQ multiplex PCR; the TCRdb copy retains only in-frame clones and omits some. Here the sample spans about 70,000 clones, roughly 73% being singletons. The receptor comes from a human donor who had a prior SARS-CoV-2 infection. The sample was CD4+ T cells from PBMCs cultured with HIV peptides, taken before COVID-19 vaccination. The subset was: HIV-1 Nef peptide pool negative control/reference culture.

CDR3 nucleotides: TGTGCCAGCTCACTCCGTAACGGACCCTACGAGCAGTACTTC. Protein sequence: CASSLRNGPYEQYF. The rearrangement uses TRBV18 and TRBJ2-7, with D hard to call. The V gene's germline CDR1 is KGHSH and CDR2 LQKENI. The germline V and J ends were trimmed by 4 bases and 2 bases, with 12 bases remaining between them. CDR3 length: 14 amino acids.